This TCR beta chain was obtained from a study of a mutant IDH1 vaccine in newly diagnosed glioma. Study in general: Most had both radiotherapy and temozolomide beforehand; others had only one.

Time point noted: week 23, last vaccination. Every vaccination contained 300 ug of the mutant IDH1 20-mer peptide and was paired with topical imiquimod. Concerning this clone itself: No antigen is known for it.

Some clones are missing from TCRdb's copy, which holds only in-frame ones; the method was immunoSEQ multiplex PCR. The sample yields about 20,000 clones, about four fifths seen once. The CDR3 totals 11 residues. V lost 1 base and J 11 bases, leaving 7 bases between the germline ends. Germline lookup yields CDR1 SGHRS and CDR2 YFSETQ. The source is a man aged 25-45 years with glioma. The chain recombines TRBV5-1 with TRBJ2-1; no definite D call. The sequencing here drew on PBMCs, taken from a glioma patient whose treatment included an IDH1 peptide vaccine. CDR3 in DNA: TGCGCCAGCAGCTTGACAGAACAGCAGTTCTTC. This gives the protein CASSLTEQQFF.